Listed here are 27 T cell receptor beta chains from one sample, sequenced in a study of shared clonotypes between healthy human individuals. Assay: immunoSEQ multiplex PCR; the TCRdb copy retains only in-frame clones and omits some. The table includes a few million clones, more than 85% detected once. Sequenced: naive CD4+ T cells from PBMCs. Subset: CD45RA+ positively selected. These receptors all come from a young man in good health. Some clones in this sample may be carry-over from other donors' samples.

The rearrangement uses TRBV5-1 and TRBJ2-1; D is possibly TRBD2 (6 bases). Between the trimmed V and J ends, which lost 1 base and 10 bases, there was a span of 18 bases. This CDR3 region has 15 residues. From germline, CDR1 is SGHRS and CDR2 YFSETQ. The CDR3 DNA reads TGCGCCAGCAGCTTGTTGGGCGGGATGCTCGGAGAGCAGTTCTTC. This sequence encodes CASSLLGGMLGEQFF.

This clone appeared a single time. This sequence joins TRBV5-4 and TRBJ2-7, with 10 bases lining up with TRBD2. With V trimmed by 4 bases and J by 4 bases, 8 bases remained unmatched. The CDR3 is 15 residues long. Germline CDR1 reads SGHNT; CDR2 reads YYREEE (reference sequence). The CDR3 protein is CASSQLAGAQYEQYF. Written as DNA, the CDR3 is TGTGCCAGCAGCCAGCTAGCGGGAGCGCAGTACGAGCAGTACTTC.

The chain carries TRBV27 and TRBJ2-4; 11 bases line up with TRBD1. CDR3 length: 13 amino acids. CDR1 MNHEY and CDR2 SMNVEV come from the germline V gene (reference sequence). J was trimmed by 10 bases and V by 6 bases; bases with no gene match: 5. The DNA of the CDR3 is TGTGCCAGCAGCAGGGACAGGGGGGGAATTCAGTACTTC. Translation gives CASSRDRGGIQYF.

V is TRBV4-1 and J is TRBJ1-2, with a possible D match to TRBD1 (6 bases). The CDR3 consists of 16 residues. V was shortened by 6 bases and J by 5 bases, with 22 bases between the two germline ends. Germline-derived CDR1 and CDR2 are MGHRA and YSYEKL. This chain's CDR3 is CASSRLQGGKQYGYTF. In nucleotides, the CDR3 is TGCGCCAGCAGTCGACTACAGGGCGGAAAACAATATGGCTACACCTTC.

The chain employs TRBV19 and TRBJ1-5; 8 bases line up with TRBD1. V lost 2 bases to trimming and J lost 5 bases; unmatched junction nucleotides: 5. The CDR3 is 15 amino acids. In germline, CDR1 is LNHDA, CDR2 SQIVND (reference sequence). Written as DNA, the CDR3 is TGTGCCAGTAGTATATTTGGGACAGGACATCAGCCCCAGCATTTT. Translated: CASSIFGTGHQPQHF.

This sequence joins TRBV7-6 and TRBJ1-6; 8 positions match TRBD1. J was trimmed by 10 bases and V by 5 bases; bases with no gene match: 10. This CDR3 region has 15 residues. The V gene's germline CDR1 is SGHVS and CDR2 FNYEAQ. The CDR3 here is CASSPTQGATSPLHF. CDR3 nucleotide sequence: TGTGCCAGCAGCCCTACCCAGGGGGCCACCTCACCCCTCCACTTT.

The chain is built from TRBV19 and TRBJ2-3; tentatively, D is TRBD2 (7 bases). CDR3 length equals 14 residues. In germline, CDR1 is LNHDA, CDR2 SQIVND (reference sequence). The V end was cut by 7 bases, the J end by 6 bases, with 17 bases between. For the CDR3, the DNA is TGTGCCAGTAACCTGAGGGGGGGCAGGGATACGCAGTATTTT. As protein: CASNLRGGRDTQYF.

The rearrangement links TRBV2 to TRBJ2-1; weak D call: TRBD2 (6 bases). The germline gives CDR1 SNHLY, CDR2 FYNNEI. The CDR3 contains 13 residues. The V and J ends lost 6 bases and 9 bases respectively, with 15 bases between them. The CDR3 region has the DNA TGTGCCAGCAGAGCGACTAGTGGGGGTGAGCAGTTCTTC. This gives the protein CASRATSGGEQFF.

The chain carries TRBV5-4 and TRBJ2-2, with TRBD2 matching 7 bases. CDR3 length: 17 residues. V lost 0 bases to trimming and J lost 3 bases; unmatched junction nucleotides: 8. CDR1 SGHNT and CDR2 YYREEE come from the germline V gene (reference sequence). CDR3 sequence: CASSLAGTRGDTGELFF. As DNA, the CDR3 is TGTGCCAGCAGCTTGGCCGGGACTCGGGGGGACACCGGGGAGCTGTTTTTT.

V gene TRBV28 combines with J gene TRBJ2-1; 9 bases map to TRBD2. Germline loops: CDR1 MDHEN, CDR2 SYDVKM. The CDR3 covers 16 residues. Trimming removed 7 bases from V and 4 bases from J; junction bases left unmatched: 11. The CDR3: CASTAMTGLAYNEQFF. The CDR3 bases are TGTGCCAGCACCGCGATGACCGGACTAGCGTACAATGAGCAGTTCTTC.

V gene TRBV5-4 combines with J gene TRBJ2-7; 10 bases are a match to TRBD1. This CDR3 comprises 16 residues. Looked up from germline, CDR1 is SGHNT and CDR2 is YYREEE (reference sequence). V was clipped by 4 bases and J by 7 bases; unmatched bases: 14. As DNA, the CDR3 is TGTGCCAGCAGCCCACCTGCCGGGACAGGGGCGGAAGAGCAGTACTTC. It is translated as CASSPPAGTGAEEQYF.

The chain couples TRBV6-6 to TRBJ2-1, with TRBD2 as a possible D gene (5 bases). Trimming cost V 6 bases and J 6 bases, with 21 bases left between them. Germline-derived CDR1 and CDR2 are MNHNY and SVGAGI (reference sequence). The CDR3 contains 16 residues. The CDR3 protein is CASSHQSGSSGNEQFF. DNA for the CDR3: TGTGCCAGCAGCCACCAAAGCGGTAGTTCCGGCAATGAGCAGTTCTTC.

The J gene is TRBJ2-7, the V gene TRBV4-1; 9 positions match TRBD1. Germline V gene data show CDR1 as MGHRA and CDR2 as YSYEKL. The length of the CDR3 is 14 residues. Unmatched junction bases numbered 6, after V lost 4 bases and J lost 5 bases. The CDR3 spells CASSLGQGMNEQYF. The DNA for the CDR3 is TGCGCCAGCAGCCTGGGACAGGGTATGAACGAGCAGTACTTC.

This clone was counted once. The chain links TRBV5-5 to TRBJ2-1, with no clear D. CDR1 and CDR2 (germline): SGHKS, YYEKEE (reference sequence). The V gene lost 3 bases and the J gene lost 9 bases, with 22 bases spanning the gap. This CDR3 spans 16 amino acids. The CDR3 DNA sequence: TGTGCCAGCAGCTGGCGGCAGCTTAGGGTCGAGAGTGAGCAGTTCTTC. It codes for CASSWRQLRVESEQFF.

The chain recombines TRBV4-2 with TRBJ2-1; 11 bases are shared with TRBD2. Germline V gene sequence: CDR1 LGHNA, CDR2 YNFKEQ. This CDR3 spans 16 amino acids. The V segment lost 3 bases and the J segment 8 bases; nucleotides outside the gene matches: 9. CDR3 loop: CASSQATSGSTHEQFF. The CDR3 DNA is TGTGCCAGCAGCCAGGCCACTAGCGGGAGTACCCATGAGCAGTTCTTC.

V gene TRBV10-3 combines with J gene TRBJ2-5, with 12 positions matching TRBD2. The junction had 5 bases not matched to a gene; V was cut back by 2 bases and J by 4 bases. CDR1 and CDR2 from the germline V gene are ENHRY and SYGVKD. There are 16 residues in the CDR3. CDR3 sequence (DNA): TGTGCCATCAGTGAGCGGCTAGCGGGAGGGGGAGAGACCCAGTACTTC. This codes for CAISERLAGGGETQYF.

A word on this clone: In the same sample, other DNA sequences code for this CDR3. V usage is TRBV7-3 and J usage is TRBJ2-2; D not resolved. This CDR3 contains 15 residues. Per germline, CDR1 SGHTA and CDR2 FQGTGA. Deletions cut 2 bases from V and 4 bases from J, with 11 bases between. DNA of the CDR3: TGTGCCAGCAGCTTAGGGTTAGCCGGCACCGGGGAGCTGTTTTTT. This gives the protein CASSLGLAGTGELFF.

The rearrangement links TRBV6-6 to TRBJ1-1, with D perhaps TRBD1 (5 bases). V lost 7 bases and J 0 bases, leaving 15 bases between the germline ends. The germline gives CDR1 MNHNY, CDR2 SVGAGI (reference sequence). This CDR3 spans 15 amino acids. This CDR3 is CASTLPTDMNTEAFF. The DNA for the CDR3 is TGTGCCAGCACTTTGCCGACAGATATGAACACTGAAGCTTTCTTT.

This chain joins TRBV4-2 and TRBJ2-1; 8 bases map to TRBD2. The CDR3 loop spans 17 amino acids. CDR1 and CDR2 (germline): LGHNA, YNFKEQ. V was clipped by 4 bases and J by 5 bases; unmatched bases: 13. CDR3 loop: CASSREGAGGFNNEQFF. Here the CDR3 DNA reads TGTGCCAGCAGCCGAGAAGGGGCGGGGGGATTTAACAATGAGCAGTTCTTC.

V usage is TRBV7-9 and J usage is TRBJ1-5; D is undetermined. Between the trimmed V and J ends, which lost 7 bases and 4 bases, there was a span of 11 bases. In germline, CDR1 is SEHNR, CDR2 FQNEAQ (reference sequence). The CDR3 consists of 13 residues. CDR3: CASNQGGNQPQHF. The CDR3 DNA is TGTGCCAGCAATCAAGGCGGGAATCAGCCCCAGCATTTT.

V and J are TRBV28 and TRBJ1-1; D possibly corresponds to TRBD1 (5 bases). Germline CDR1 is MDHEN and CDR2 is SYDVKM. The CDR3 is 14 amino acids. Trimming took 8 bases from V and 4 from J, leaving 17 bases between them. The CDR3 protein is CASGLGDPGTEAFF. The CDR3 DNA reads TGTGCCAGCGGTCTCGGGGACCCGGGCACTGAAGCTTTCTTT.

V and J are TRBV2 and TRBJ2-5; 7 nucleotides line up with TRBD2. The ends lost 6 bases at V and 4 bases at J; junction bases unmatched: 17. Germline loops: CDR1 SNHLY, CDR2 FYNNEI. The CDR3 contains 17 residues. Here the CDR3 reads CASSGSPGLADSETQYF. The CDR3 DNA follows: TGTGCCAGCAGCGGCTCCCCGGGCCTAGCGGACTCAGAGACCCAGTACTTC. Variable domain in full (rest from reference TRBV2 and TRBJ2-5): EPEVTQTPSHQVTQMGQEVILRCVPISNHLYFYWYRQILGQKVEFLVSFYNNEISEKSEIFDDQFSVERPDGSNFTLKIRSTKLEDSAMYFCASSGSPGLADSETQYFGPGTRLLVL.

This clone was observed a single time. The chain couples TRBV5-8 to TRBJ2-5, with 10 bases aligning to TRBD2. CDR1 SGHTS and CDR2 YDEGEE come from the germline V gene. With V trimmed by 4 bases and J by 5 bases, 11 bases remained unmatched. The CDR3 has 16 amino acids. The CDR3 spells CASSPPGLADSETQYF. As DNA, the CDR3 is TGTGCCAGCAGCCCCCCAGGACTAGCGGACTCCGAGACCCAGTACTTC.

The chain combines TRBV11-3 with TRBJ2-7, with a tentative D call TRBD2 (5 bases). This CDR3 is built from 14 residues. V shed 4 bases and J shed 3 bases, with 13 bases lying between them. Looked up from germline, CDR1 is SGHNT and CDR2 is YENEEA. CDR3 sequence reads: CASSYRGSDYEQYF. The CDR3 bases are TGTGCCAGCAGCTATCGCGGGTCAGACTACGAGCAGTACTTC.

Points on this clone: One end of the junction fails to match germline, which may point to a read error. The V call is TRBV18, the J call TRBJ1-5; a weak D match, TRBD1 (5 bases). Per the germline V gene, CDR1 is KGHSH and CDR2 is LQKENI. The CDR3 has 16 residues. The CDR3 loop reads CASSPQQGEFNQPQRF. The CDR3 DNA reads as TGTGCCAGCTCACCGCAGCAGGGTGAATTCAATCAGCCCCAGCGTTTT.

This clone has a single count. The chain carries TRBV18 and TRBJ1-1; D not resolved. The germline V gene has CDR1 KGHSH and CDR2 LQKENI. The V gene lost 3 bases and the J gene lost 2 bases, with 10 bases spanning the gap. This CDR3 contains 14 residues. Here the CDR3 DNA reads TGTGCCAGCTCACCGCGCGGGGAAAACACTGAAGCTTTCTTT. It is translated as CASSPRGENTEAFF.

This rearrangement joins TRBV7-2 to TRBJ2-7; 8 nucleotides line up with TRBD1. Germline V CDR1 and CDR2: SGHTA, FQGNSA. This CDR3 contains 15 residues. The V gene end was trimmed by 10 bases and the J gene end by 1 base; junction bases not matched to a gene: 12. CDR3 sequence (DNA): TGTGCCAATAGCTTAGTGCGACAGGGGTCCTACGAGCAGTACTTC. Its protein is CANSLVRQGSYEQYF.